The 10 T cell receptor beta chains below come from one sample, sequenced in a study of CD8 T cells in Susac syndrome. Reverse transcription of about 0.45 to 1 ug RNA was performed with random hexamers. TCRdb re-called the immunoSEQ multiplex PCR reads with MiXCR, one entry per CDR3 protein. The table records over 95,000 distinct CDR3 sequences, around 90% of them present only once. Sequencing was done on a sample of CD4+ T cells from PBMCs. The receptors come from a human donor in good health.

The sample holds one count of this clonotype. The chain links TRBV7-2 to TRBJ2-3, with TRBD1 matching 8 bases. In germline, CDR1 is SGHTA, CDR2 FQGNSA. CDR3 length equals 16 residues. V lost 5 bases to trimming and J lost 2 bases; unmatched junction nucleotides: 9. The CDR3 DNA reads as TGTGCCAGCAGCCAAACAGAGACAGGGGCCACAGATACGCAGTATTTT. Amino acids: CASSQTETGATDTQYF.

This sequence joins TRBV25-1 and TRBJ1-1; 7 nucleotides line up with TRBD1. V was clipped by 4 bases and J by 4 bases; unmatched bases: 3. Germline CDR1 reads MGHDK; CDR2 reads SYGVNS. This CDR3 has 13 residues. The CDR3 coding sequence is TGTGCCAGCAGTGTGACAGGGACCACTGAAGCTTTCTTT. Protein product: CASSVTGTTEAFF.

CDR3 DNA: TGCGCCAGCAGCCTCGACTCCAGGGTGTCCATATATTTT. It translates to CASSLDSRVSIYF. The rearrangement joins TRBV4-3 to TRBJ1-3; D may be TRBD1 (5 bases). This CDR3 contains 13 residues. Looked up from germline, CDR1 is LGHNA and CDR2 is YSLEER. The ends were cut back, 4 bases at V and 11 bases at J, with 15 bases in the middle.

V gene TRBV7-3 combines with J gene TRBJ2-7, with TRBD1 as a possible D gene (5 bases). CDR1 SGHTA and CDR2 FQGTGA come from the germline V gene. The CDR3 length is 14 residues. The germline V and J ends were trimmed by 10 bases and 0 bases, with 16 bases remaining between them. The CDR3 spells CANKPGRRSYEQYF. The DNA for the CDR3 is TGTGCCAACAAGCCAGGGCGGCGCTCCTACGAGCAGTACTTC.

This clonotype was counted a single time. V and J are TRBV7-2 and TRBJ2-5, with TRBD2 matching over 7 bases. This CDR3 region has 14 residues. Germline V gene data show CDR1 as SGHTA and CDR2 as FQGNSA. J gave up 6 bases and V 4 bases, and 8 bases lay outside the gene matches. This CDR3 reads CASSSRLARKTQYF. CDR3 nucleotide sequence: TGTGCCAGCAGCTCAAGACTAGCTAGGAAGACCCAGTACTTC.

V is TRBV5-1 and J is TRBJ2-7; D tentatively reads TRBD1 or TRBD2 (5 bases each). The germline CDR1 and CDR2 sequences are SGHRS and YFSETQ. The CDR3 has 14 residues. Trimming shortened V by 2 bases and J by 2 bases, and 11 bases separated the two germline ends. The CDR3 bases are TGCGCCAGCAGCTTCCGGGACGTAGCCTACGAGCAGTACTTC. Its protein product is CASSFRDVAYEQYF.

V usage is TRBV29-1 and J usage is TRBJ1-2, with 9 bases lining up with TRBD1. The CDR3 is made up of 13 amino acids. CDR1 and CDR2 (germline): SQVTM, ANQGSEA. Losses at the gene ends were 5 bases for V and 7 bases for J; bases not matched to a gene: 8. CDR3 DNA: TGCAGCGTTATAATGGGACAGGGCTTTGGCTACACCTTC. Translating gives CSVIMGQGFGYTF.

This sequence joins TRBV2 and TRBJ1-1, with D tentatively TRBD1 (5 bases). Germline V gene sequence: CDR1 SNHLY, CDR2 FYNNEI. Trimming cost V 6 bases and J 0 bases, with 20 bases left between them. The CDR3 is 17 residues long. CDR3 in amino acids: CASRPLGDLLMNTEAFF. CDR3 in DNA: TGTGCCAGCAGACCCCTCGGGGACCTTCTTATGAACACTGAAGCTTTCTTT.

This chain uses TRBV19 with TRBJ2-7; TRBD1 agrees at 7 bases. The germline CDR1 and CDR2 sequences are LNHDA and SQIVND (reference sequence). V was clipped by 6 bases and J by 4 bases; unmatched bases: 3. The CDR3 has 12 amino acids. The CDR3 spells CASSPRGYEQYF. The CDR3 nucleotides read TGTGCCAGTAGCCCCAGGGGGTACGAGCAGTACTTC.

V usage is TRBV20-1 and J usage is TRBJ2-1, with 8 bases aligning to TRBD2. Germline V lookup: CDR1 DFQATT, CDR2 SNEGSKA (reference sequence). J gave up 9 bases and V 0 bases, and 7 bases lay outside the gene matches. The length of the CDR3 is 14 residues. CDR3 DNA sequence: TGCAGTGCTAGAGATGCAGTAGCGGGGCGTGAGCAGTTCTTC. It is translated as CSARDAVAGREQFF.